A single sample gave rise to the 8 T cell receptor beta chains below, sequenced in a study of cytotoxic CD8 clonotypes in ibrutinib-treated CLL (dated by TCRdb to the early 2020s). The library was obtained by the immunoSEQ multiplex PCR assay. This is the immuneACCESS table as TCRdb keeps it, with only in-frame sequences that have V and J called. A part of the clones is gone; compared with another copy, unresolved V genes explain less than half, and the rest is unexplained. This sample holds 200,000 or so clones; just over 70% were observed only once. The biggest ten clones account for 5.9% of the sample. The time point label of this sample denotes: about 11 months on ibrutinib. The sample was PBMCs, taken after 12 months of ibrutinib treatment. The receptors derive from a human donor with chronic lymphocytic leukemia.

This chain uses TRBV30 with TRBJ2-7, with TRBD2 identical over 9 bases. Germline-derived CDR1 and CDR2 are GTSNPN and SVGIG (reference sequence). This CDR3 comprises 14 residues. V lost 0 bases to trimming and J lost 8 bases; unmatched junction nucleotides: 8. The CDR3 DNA sequence: TGTGCCTGGAGTGTTGGCGGGGGGGTCCAGCAGCAGTACTTC. It codes for CAWSVGGGVQQQYF.

The rearrangement links TRBV28 to TRBJ2-7; D ambiguous. V was clipped by 4 bases and J by 0 bases, with 16 bases between them. This CDR3 is built from 16 residues. Germline V gene sequence: CDR1 MDHEN, CDR2 SYDVKM. Here the CDR3 reads CASSSPGASASYEQYF. The CDR3 nucleotides read TGTGCCAGCAGTTCCCCGGGTGCGAGTGCCTCCTACGAGCAGTACTTC.

The chain carries TRBV9 and TRBJ2-1; D is possibly TRBD2 (5 bases). The germline V gene has CDR1 SGDLS and CDR2 YYNGEE. V dropped 5 bases and J dropped 9 bases, with 15 bases sitting between them. The CDR3 totals 13 residues. CDR3 DNA sequence: TGTGCCAGCAGTTTAAGTGAGGGCCCTGAGCAGTTCTTC. This encodes CASSLSEGPEQFF.

The gene calls are TRBV2 and TRBJ1-1; D possibly corresponds to TRBD1 (5 bases). The CDR3 length is 14 residues. V lost 1 base, J lost 6 bases, and 12 bases lay in between. From germline, CDR1 is SNHLY and CDR2 FYNNEI. The CDR3 region is CASSEVEGLPEAFF. The CDR3 DNA sequence: TGTGCCAGCAGTGAAGTCGAGGGGCTACCTGAAGCTTTCTTT. Supplemented by reference TRBV2 and TRBJ1-1, the full variable domain reads EPEVTQTPSHQVTQMGQEVILRCVPISNHLYFYWYRQILGQKVEFLVSFYNNEISEKSEIFDDQFSVERPDGSNFTLKIRSTKLEDSAMYFCASSEVEGLPEAFFGQGTRLTVV.

This chain links TRBV5-1 with TRBJ2-7, with 9 bases identical to TRBD1. V trimming: 4 bases; J trimming: 2 bases; junction bases outside the gene matches: 4. The CDR3 consists of 14 residues. The V gene's germline CDR1 is SGHRS and CDR2 YFSETQ. Written as DNA, the CDR3 is TGCGCCAGCAGCCTAGGACAGGGGCCCTACGAGCAGTACTTC. Its protein product is CASSLGQGPYEQYF.

This clone appeared a few times. This chain joins TRBV11-2 and TRBJ1-1, with TRBD1 as a possible D gene (6 bases). The germline V gene has CDR1 SGHAT and CDR2 FQNNGV. V lost 1 base and J 2 bases, leaving 14 bases between the germline ends. The CDR3 consists of 16 residues. The CDR3 is CASSLGTGAGNTEAFF. The CDR3 nucleotides are TGTGCCAGCAGCTTAGGAACGGGGGCGGGAAACACTGAAGCTTTCTTT.

This clone came up a few times. The V call is TRBV19, the J call TRBJ1-1; D unclear. Germline V gene sequence: CDR1 LNHDA, CDR2 SQIVND (reference sequence). Deletions cut 4 bases from V and 5 bases from J, with 14 bases between. The CDR3 consists of 14 residues. The CDR3 spells CASSTGDKRTEAFF. The DNA for the CDR3 is TGTGCCAGTAGTACGGGAGATAAGAGGACTGAAGCTTTCTTT.

The chain recombines TRBV6-5 with TRBJ1-1, with D possibly being TRBD1 (5 bases). This CDR3 is built from 11 residues. Trimming removed 7 bases at V and 8 bases at J, with 11 bases between. Germline CDR1 reads MNHEY; CDR2 reads SVGAGI. The CDR3 bases are TGTGCCAGCACCCGACGGGGGGAAGCTTTCTTT. Protein: CASTRRGEAFF.